These 18 T cell receptor beta chains came from one sample sequenced in a study of Ad26.COV2.S vaccination and SARS-CoV-2 variants. This sample's treatment: 19 received Ad26.COV2.S at low or high dose, single or two shots; roughly five received placebo; per-sample allocation not given. Sampling was performed 63 days after the first vaccine or placebo injection. Generated by immunoSEQ multiplex PCR, the TCRdb table keeps only in-frame clones and is missing some. The repertoire holds around 450,000 clones, with 89% as singletons. Sequenced material: peripheral blood, taken in a trial of Ad26.COV2.S vaccine versus placebo. Receptors originate from a person aged 18-65 years who received the Ad26.COV2.S COVID-19 vaccine or a placebo.

The chain couples TRBV5-1 to TRBJ1-2, with D unresolved. CDR1 and CDR2 from the germline V gene are SGHRS and YFSETQ. The length of the CDR3 is 13 residues. V lost 1 base and J lost 6, with 10 bases in between. DNA for the CDR3: TGCGCCAGCAGCTTGTGGGGATACGATGGCTACACCTTC. This sequence encodes CASSLWGYDGYTF.

The CDR3: CASSEGPSPLNYGYTF. CDR3 DNA: TGTGCCAGTAGCGAGGGTCCCTCACCTTTGAACTATGGCTACACCTTC. This rearrangement joins TRBV19 to TRBJ1-2, with D unresolved. V was shortened by 6 bases and J by 2 bases, with 19 bases between the two germline ends. The V gene's germline CDR1 is LNHDA and CDR2 SQIVND (reference sequence). The CDR3 spans 16 residues.

The CDR3 DNA reads as TGTGCCTGCCCCGCTAGCGGGGACGGGGATACGCAGTATTTT. Protein sequence: CACPASGDGDTQYF. The rearrangement links TRBV30 to TRBJ2-3, with 9 positions matching TRBD2. J gave up 6 bases and V 6 bases, and 10 bases lay outside the gene matches. There are 14 residues in the CDR3. Germline V lookup: CDR1 GTSNPN, CDR2 SVGIG (reference sequence).

This sequence joins TRBV28 and TRBJ1-1; a possible D gene is TRBD1 (5 bases). CDR3 length: 15 amino acids. V lost 7 bases and J lost 5, with 20 bases in between. Germline lookup yields CDR1 MDHEN and CDR2 SYDVKM. Here the CDR3 DNA reads TGTGCCAGCAATTTTGGGGCCCTTGGGGTGACTGAAGCTTTCTTT. Its protein is CASNFGALGVTEAFF.

The chain combines TRBV21-1 with TRBJ2-7; whether TRBD1, the table's D call, matches the DNA was not checked. TRBV21-1 is termed a pseudogene. The CDR3 contains 13 residues. The CDR3 protein is CASTGRNRGWPSF. The CDR3 region has the DNA TGTGCCAGCACAGGACGCAACAGGGGGTGGCCTTCATTC.

The chain carries TRBV5-1 and TRBJ1-3; D is uncertain. The CDR3 totals 14 residues. Germline V lookup: CDR1 SGHRS, CDR2 YFSETQ. The ends were cut back, 0 bases at V and 3 bases at J, with 7 bases in the middle. The CDR3 coding sequence is TGCGCCAGCAGCTTGGGGGGAGTTGGAAACACCATATATTTT. Its translation: CASSLGGVGNTIYF.

V and J are TRBV4-1 and TRBJ1-1; no firm D call. V was pared by 1 base and J by 8 bases, with 8 bases between. The germline gives CDR1 MGHRA, CDR2 YSYEKL. This CDR3 has 12 amino acids. In DNA form, the CDR3 reads TGCGCCAGCAGCCAAGGCAGCCCCGAAGCTTTCTTT. Its translation: CASSQGSPEAFF.

The chain combines TRBV19 with TRBJ1-1; tentative D call: TRBD1 (6 bases). CDR1 is LNHDA and CDR2 is SQIVND in the germline V gene (reference sequence). The CDR3 sequence is 15 residues long. Trimming left V 3 bases short and J 4 bases short, with 15 bases between. CDR3 region: CASSIIGGKGTEAFF. The DNA for the CDR3 is TGTGCCAGTAGTATTATAGGGGGGAAGGGCACTGAAGCTTTCTTT.

The chain has TRBV9 and TRBJ2-3; no clear D. Trimming removed 2 bases from V and 1 base from J, with 17 bases in between. CDR1 SGDLS and CDR2 YYNGEE come from the germline V gene. There are 17 residues in the CDR3. The CDR3 sequence: CASSVGLQGFGTDTQYF. The CDR3 nucleotides are TGTGCCAGCAGCGTTGGGCTGCAAGGGTTCGGCACAGATACGCAGTATTTT.

This clone was counted once. This chain joins TRBV14 and TRBJ1-2; TRBD1 agrees at 10 bases. V lost 4 bases to trimming and J lost 8 bases; unmatched junction nucleotides: 10. CDR1 and CDR2 from the germline V gene are SGHDN and FVKESK. CDR3 length equals 15 residues. The CDR3 DNA follows: TGTGCCAGCAGCCCACGGACAGGGGGGACGGTGGGCTACACCTTC. Its protein product is CASSPRTGGTVGYTF.

This chain connects TRBV6-2 or TRBV6-3 to TRBJ1-2; D is uncertain. CDR3 size: 14 residues. V was shortened by 2 bases and J by 0 bases, with 7 bases between the two germline ends. The germline V gene encodes CDR1 MNHEY and CDR2 SVGEGT. CDR3: CASSYVRANYGYTF. Written as DNA, the CDR3 is TGTGCCAGCAGTTACGTCCGTGCTAACTATGGCTACACCTTC.

V usage is TRBV6-2 or TRBV6-3 and J usage is TRBJ1-5; no clear D gene. The germline V gene has CDR1 MNHEY and CDR2 SVGEGT. Trimming removed 0 bases from V and 10 bases from J, with 19 bases in between. The CDR3 covers 16 residues. CDR3 amino acids: CASSYSIREDLGPQHF. The CDR3 DNA is TGTGCCAGCAGTTACTCGATTAGAGAGGACTTAGGCCCCCAGCATTTT.

The rearrangement links TRBV7-9 to TRBJ2-5; D gene uncertain. V was shortened by 3 bases and J by 4 bases, with 15 bases between the two germline ends. This CDR3 contains 15 residues. Looked up from germline, CDR1 is SEHNR and CDR2 is FQNEAQ (reference sequence). CDR3 residues: CASSFGVGFGETQYF. Here the CDR3 DNA reads TGTGCCAGCAGCTTTGGTGTAGGTTTTGGAGAGACCCAGTACTTC.

The rearrangement uses TRBV28 and TRBJ2-5, with D maybe TRBD1 (5 bases). The germline V and J ends were trimmed by 8 bases and 5 bases, with 24 bases remaining between them. This CDR3 region has 16 residues. Germline CDR1 and CDR2: MDHEN and SYDVKM. Here the CDR3 reads CASGPMWGRRAETQYF. CDR3 bases: TGTGCCAGCGGGCCGATGTGGGGCAGACGTGCGGAGACCCAGTACTTC.

This rearrangement joins TRBV7-6 to TRBJ2-6; D gene uncertain. V gave up 2 bases and J gave up 0 bases, with 11 bases separating them. Germline CDR1 is SGHVS and CDR2 is FNYEAQ. The CDR3 loop spans 17 amino acids. The CDR3 spells CASSLIGKPSGANVLTF. The CDR3 nucleotides are TGTGCCAGCAGCTTAATCGGCAAGCCCTCTGGGGCCAACGTCCTGACTTTC.

The gene calls are TRBV11-2 and TRBJ2-5, with unresolved D. CDR1 is SGHAT, CDR2 FQNNGV, per germline. The CDR3 runs 13 residues. The V end lost 1 base, the J end lost 3 bases, and 6 bases lay between the germline ends. The CDR3 nucleotides read TGTGCCAGCAGCTTAGGGCACAAAGAGACCCAGTACTTC. Amino acid sequence: CASSLGHKETQYF.

Here the CDR3 DNA reads TGTGCCAGCAGTTACCCGACAGGGGCGAACACTGAAGCTTTCTTT. Encoded protein: CASSYPTGANTEAFF. The V call is TRBV6-2 or TRBV6-3, the J call TRBJ1-1, with 8 positions matching TRBD1. Trimming cost V 2 bases and J 1 base; bases outside gene matches: 3. The CDR3 extends over 15 amino acids. CDR1 is MNHEY and CDR2 is SVGEGT in the germline V gene.

This sequence joins TRBV19 and TRBJ2-3, with TRBD2 matching over 9 bases. This CDR3 is 13 amino acids long. Per the germline V gene, CDR1 is LNHDA and CDR2 is SQIVND (reference sequence). Unmatched junction bases numbered 7, after V lost 8 bases and J lost 7 bases. DNA of the CDR3: TGTGCCAGTTCGTTGCTAGCGGGAAATACGCAGTATTTT. It yields the protein CASSLLAGNTQYF.